Sequencing of this T cell receptor (beta chain) was carried out in a study of blood T cell repertoires in COVID-19. Germline V gives CDR1 LGHNT, CDR2 FRNRAP. The CDR3 loop spans 12 amino acids. The V and J ends lost 7 bases and 5 bases respectively, with 10 bases between them. TCRdb's copy holds only in-frame clones and misses some; the assay was immunoSEQ multiplex PCR. The sample has some 250,000 clones; over 75% are singletons. The sample consisted of peripheral blood. The V and J genes are TRBV12-5 and TRBJ2-3, with D maybe TRBD2 (5 bases). This sequence was found in a woman in her twenties or thirties with acute or convalescent COVID-19. The CDR3 DNA reads TGTGCTAGTGCCCTGGGGAGAGATACGCAGTATTTT. Protein sequence: CASALGRDTQYF. Based on the CDR3 plus reference TRBV12-5 and TRBJ2-3, the full variable domain is DARVTQTPRHKVTEMGQEVTMRCQPILGHNTVFWYRQTMMQGLELLAYFRNRAPLDDSGMPKDRFSAEMPDATLATLKIQPSEPRDSAVYFCASALGRDTQYFGPGTRLTVL.